This TCR beta chain is drawn from a study of cytomegalovirus exposure and HLA in healthy donors. Healthy bone marrow donors made up the donors. Germline CDR1 and CDR2: GTSNPN and SVGIG (reference sequence). Deletions cut 0 bases from V and 0 bases from J, with 9 bases between. CDR3 length: 15 amino acids. Remarks on this clone: Antigen: not known.

Study-level points and caveats: In a later analysis, TCR beta V- and J-gene trimming was associated with a missense DCLRE1C variant. Some 16,000 TCR beta sequences were associated with HLA alleles at 0.05 false discovery rate in a later analysis.

Primers for the PCR totalled 60 Vbeta and 13 Jbeta. Profiling relied on immunoSEQ multiplex PCR, and the TCRdb table lists in-frame clones only, not all of them. The sample has 95,000 to 150,000 clones, about 81% seen once. The clonotype originates from a man aged 35 to 55 in good health and CMV-seronegative. The V call is TRBV30, the J call TRBJ1-5; the D is unclear. What was sequenced was PBMCs. CDR3 amino acids: CAWSVSLNSNQPQHF. The CDR3 DNA follows: TGTGCCTGGAGTGTATCTCTTAATAGCAATCAGCCCCAGCATTTT.